This T cell receptor (beta chain) was obtained from a study of regulatory and conventional T cells in RAG deficiency (dated by TCRdb to 2015 to 2018). With respect to the entire study: To compare the diversity and composition of the repertoires of Treg, conventional CD4+ and CD8+ T cells between RAG-deficient patients and healthy controls, the study applied high-throughput TCR beta sequencing.

Findings and caveats that apply to the study as a whole: Shorter CDR3 lengths were found in all patient T-cell subsets, and >75% Treg-Tconv repertoire overlap at nucleotide and amino acid level was observed in Omenn syndrome patients. In Omenn syndrome patients, sorted CD25-high CD127-low cells may represent peripherally activated cells rather than bona fide Treg cells. Compared with controls, Omenn syndrome and CID/AS patients had roughly 100-fold fewer unique TCR beta sequences in Treg cells, but only approximately 10-fold fewer in the other subsets. Some T-cell subset analyses were not performed for some subjects. Compared with control T-cell subpopulations, RAG-deficient patients had much lower Shannon entropy and higher Simpson indices.

Taken from cysteine to phenylalanine, the CDR3 has 16 residues. The only DNA kept is the CDR3, 48 bases in frame from the first base. CDR1 and CDR2, per the germline V gene (reference sequence), are SEHNR and FQNEAQ. Trimming at the junction amounts to 1 base on V and 4 bases on J, and the germline ends lie 14 bases apart. Receptors were amplified or captured by the immunoSEQ multiplex PCR assay. Rearranged TCR beta chain products were amplified from genomic DNA of sorted T-cell subsets and sequenced. On the authors' methods: Repertoire diversity of productive TCR beta rearrangements was quantified using Shannon entropy and Simpson indices. To assess clonal expansion, the frequencies of the 100 most abundant productive TCR beta clonotypes were added up as a share of total reads. The TRB repertoires were scored with a self-reactivity index built on which amino acids appear at CDR3beta positions 6 and 7. Two-way ANOVA was used for repertoire analyses, while Student t or Mann-Whitney tests were used for flow cytometric analyses. TCRdb re-hosts the immuneACCESS table, in-frame sequences only. Its copies lack some clones; in the studies checked, an unresolved V gene accounts for under half of them, and the cause for the rest is not known. That table is the source of V, J and clone size, and D and trimming were worked out from the DNA. The sample contains about 9,000 clones, about 84% of them found a single time. The ten top clones hold 34% of the sample.

Repertoire analyses used several healthy control donors as the comparison group. Before genomic DNA extraction, CD8+ T cells lacking CD4 were purified from blood. Within its sample, this clone is medium-sized (0.01 to 0.1%). Its antigen remains undetermined. No base quality information exists; no much larger clone differs at one position. Separately, the same data were catalogued under a study of regulatory T cells. According to the second study: The multiplex PCR relied on 52 forward TRBV primers and 13 reverse TRBJ primers, and amplification bias was corrected through assay-based and computational methods. Repertoires from patients had restricted unique TRB V-J pairs and skewed V and J gene usage, with the strongest effect in regulatory T cells. T-cell receptor beta repertoires of sorted regulatory, conventional CD4+ and CD8+ T cells were compared between CD3G-deficient patients and healthy controls. Peripheral blood mononuclear cells were isolated by Ficoll density separation. A FACSAria cell sorter was used to isolate CD3+ CD8+ CD4- T cells. Rearranged TRB loci were amplified from genomic DNA by multiplex PCR within the immunoSEQ assay. Sequencing of the TRB amplicons was done on an Illumina HiSeq platform. Raw sequences were error-filtered and aligned to reference gene sequences by custom algorithms and were subsequently analyzed with the immunoSEQ online tools. Frequencies of productive and nonproductive TRB rearrangements were evaluated among both unique and total sequences. For group comparisons, t tests, Mann-Whitney tests or two-way ANOVA were performed in Prism software.

The sequence came from a human donor in good health. The receptor chain draws on TRBV7-9 and TRBJ2-1, with the D gene uncertain. The sequenced material came from CD8+ T cells sorted from blood. The DNA sequence reads TGTGCCAGCAGCTTAGGGACCCGCTTTCCTTACAATGAGCAGTTCTTC. This is translated as CASSLGTRFPYNEQFF.